One and the same sample provided the 12 T cell receptor beta chains below, sequenced in a study of blood T cell repertoires in COVID-19. TCRdb's copy holds only in-frame clones and misses some; the assay was immunoSEQ multiplex PCR. The sample contains approximately 300,000 clones, 65% to 90% of which appear only once. Input material: PBMCs or T cells enriched from blood (not recorded which). Receptor source: a woman aged 18-29 years who had recovered from COVID-19.

This clone was observed a single time. The chain uses TRBV6-1 and TRBJ2-5; 7 nucleotides line up with TRBD1. Germline values: CDR1 MNHNS, CDR2 SASEGT. V lost 1 base and J lost 2; bases outside the gene matches: 4. CDR3 length: 15 amino acids. The CDR3 protein is CASSEGGQPQETQYF. CDR3 sequence (DNA): TGTGCCAGCAGTGAAGGGGGACAGCCGCAAGAGACCCAGTACTTC.

This chain links TRBV4-1 with TRBJ2-7, with 8 bases that match TRBD2. The V and J ends lost 0 bases and 6 bases, in that order; junction bases with no gene match: 7. Germline CDR1 is MGHRA and CDR2 is YSYEKL. The CDR3 loop spans 15 amino acids. The CDR3 nucleotides are TGCGCCAGCAGCCAAGATCTAAGCGGGAGCTTCGAGCAGTACTTC. It specifies CASSQDLSGSFEQYF.

V and J are TRBV21-1 and TRBJ1-1. TRBV21-1 has pseudogene status. The CDR3 spans 18 residues. CDR3 sequence: CASSNTRAGGGVNTEAFF. The CDR3 DNA follows: TGTGCCAGCAGCAACACACGGGCGGGAGGGGGCGTGAACACTGAAGCTTTCTTT.

The V and J genes are TRBV12-3 or TRBV12-4 and TRBJ1-1; no clear D gene. This CDR3 is built from 13 residues. V lost 3 bases and J lost 6, with 11 bases in between. Here the CDR3 reads CASSFRETAEAFF. CDR3 coding DNA: TGTGCCAGCAGTTTCCGGGAGACCGCTGAAGCTTTCTTT.

A few counts support this clone. The chain joins TRBV19 to TRBJ1-1; TRBD1 agrees at 8 bases. The CDR3 loop spans 14 amino acids. V shed 5 bases and J 1 base; nucleotides not matched to a gene: 3. Germline lookup yields CDR1 LNHDA and CDR2 SQIVND (reference sequence). The DNA for the CDR3 is TGTGCCAGTAGTCCCGGGACAGGGAACACTGAAGCTTTCTTT. This sequence encodes CASSPGTGNTEAFF. Based on the CDR3 plus reference TRBV19 and TRBJ1-1, the full variable domain is DGGITQSPKYLFRKEGQNVTLSCEQNLNHDAMYWYRQDPGQGLRLIYYSQIVNDFQKGDIAEGYSVSREKKESFPLTVTSAQKNPTAFYLCASSPGTGNTEAFFGQGTRLTVV.

V usage is TRBV24-1 and J usage is TRBJ2-5; 8 bases fit TRBD2. J lost 5 bases, V lost 4 bases, and 8 bases had no gene match. CDR1 and CDR2 from the germline V gene are KGHDR and SFDVKD. The CDR3 runs to 15 residues. The CDR3 DNA sequence: TGTGCCACCAGTGACCCAACAGGCGGGGGGGAGACCCAGTACTTC. Translation: CATSDPTGGGETQYF.

The chain couples TRBV30 to TRBJ1-1, with 8 bases identical to TRBD1. The germline CDR1 and CDR2 sequences are GTSNPN and SVGIG (reference sequence). This CDR3 region has 13 residues. The V gene end was trimmed by 3 bases and the J gene end by 6 bases; junction bases not matched to a gene: 6. CDR3 residues: CAWRGQGAPEAFF. In nucleotides, the CDR3 is TGTGCCTGGAGGGGGCAGGGGGCTCCTGAAGCTTTCTTT.

This rearrangement joins TRBV12-5 to TRBJ2-1; D perhaps matches TRBD2 (6 bases). The CDR3 covers 19 residues. Trimming took off 5 bases at V and 0 bases at J, with 23 bases between the two ends. Germline assignment: CDR1 LGHNT and CDR2 FRNRAP. CDR3 DNA sequence: TGTGCTAGTGGTCCCCCCGGGGGAGGTTATGGAATCTCCTACAATGAGCAGTTCTTC. This translates into CASGPPGGGYGISYNEQFF.

The V call is TRBV4-1, the J call TRBJ2-1, with TRBD2 matching 10 bases. V gave up 0 bases and J gave up 4 bases; unmatched junction bases: 3. The CDR3 consists of 16 residues. Germline-derived CDR1 and CDR2 are MGHRA and YSYEKL. CDR3 region: CASSQDLAGAYNEQFF. The DNA of the CDR3 is TGCGCCAGCAGCCAAGATCTAGCGGGGGCATACAATGAGCAGTTCTTC.

The rearrangement uses TRBV5-1 and TRBJ2-5, with 8 positions matching TRBD1. V was clipped by 4 bases and J by 5 bases; unmatched bases: 4. This CDR3 region has 13 residues. Per germline, CDR1 SGHRS and CDR2 YFSETQ. Written as DNA, the CDR3 is TGCGCCAGCAGCAAGACAGGGGAGGAGACCCAGTACTTC. Encoded protein: CASSKTGEETQYF.

V is TRBV23-1 and J is TRBJ1-2, with a possible D match to TRBD1 (5 bases). TRBV23-1 qualifies as an ORF whose function is uncertain. This CDR3 has 15 residues. V was cut by 8 bases and J by 4 bases, with 20 bases left in between. The CDR3 reads CASPGRARQLYGYTF. The CDR3, as DNA: TGCGCCAGCCCCGGCCGAGCTCGACAGCTCTATGGCTACACCTTC.

The chain combines TRBV6-5 with TRBJ1-6; 9 bases match TRBD1. Germline CDR1 is MNHEY and CDR2 is SVGAGI. V dropped 4 bases and J dropped 11; count of bases not matched to a gene: 9. The CDR3 is made up of 15 amino acids. CDR3 DNA: TGTGCCAGCAGTTCCCCGGGACAGGGAAGGACACCCCTCCACTTT. It specifies CASSSPGQGRTPLHF.